Sequencing of this T cell receptor (beta chain) was carried out in a study of T cells in women clearing cervical HPV infection. At the level of the study: Case blood was drawn when the lesion was first found; control blood after infection became undetectable.

Regarding this clone: Sequencing ends 3 residues short of the CDR3 end; the germline J gene provides the rest.

Generated by immunoSEQ multiplex PCR, the TCRdb table keeps only in-frame clones and is missing some. The table lists around 22,000 clones. CDR1 is LNHDA and CDR2 is SQIVND in the germline V gene (reference sequence). CDR3 size: 16 residues. The TCR originated in a woman between 18 and 70 years old with a cervical HPV16 infection that either progressed to CIN3+ or cleared (not recorded which). The sample consisted of blood buffy coat. The chain carries TRBV19 and TRBJ2-4; 7 bases fit TRBD1. CDR3 amino acids: CARRKRQGERRAGQYF. CDR3 DNA (partial): TGTGCCAGGAGGAAGAGACAGGGAGAAAGAAGGGCTGGT.